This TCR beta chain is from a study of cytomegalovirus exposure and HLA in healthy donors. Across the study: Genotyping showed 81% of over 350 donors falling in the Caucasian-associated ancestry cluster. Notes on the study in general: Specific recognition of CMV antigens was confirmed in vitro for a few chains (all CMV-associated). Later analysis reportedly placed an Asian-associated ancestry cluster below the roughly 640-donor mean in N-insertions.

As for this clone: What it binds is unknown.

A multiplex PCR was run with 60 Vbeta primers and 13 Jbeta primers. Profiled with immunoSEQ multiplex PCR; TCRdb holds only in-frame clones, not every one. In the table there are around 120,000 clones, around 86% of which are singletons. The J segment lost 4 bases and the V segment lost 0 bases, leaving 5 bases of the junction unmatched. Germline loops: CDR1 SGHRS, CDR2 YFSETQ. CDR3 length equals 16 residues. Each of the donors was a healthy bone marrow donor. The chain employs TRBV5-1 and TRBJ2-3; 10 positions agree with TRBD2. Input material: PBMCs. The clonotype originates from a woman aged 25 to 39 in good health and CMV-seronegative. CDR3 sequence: CASSLVASGSADTQYF. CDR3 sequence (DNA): TGCGCCAGCAGCTTGGTTGCTAGCGGGAGCGCAGATACGCAGTATTTT.